The source of this T cell receptor (beta chain) is a study of PD-L1 blockade in urothelial cancer. Across the whole study: Analyzed time points were 3 weeks (second dose) and 6 weeks after therapy began. General study points: It was durable-benefit patients whose tumor-associated blood clones expanded more at 3 weeks.

The CDR3 runs 14 residues. Germline CDR1 and CDR2: SGHRS and YFSETQ. The V end lost 3 bases, the J end lost 0 bases, and 8 bases lay between the germline ends. Turning to this clone: Its target is not known.

Every PCR received spiked-in synthetic TCR analog templates. Only in-frame clones appear in the TCRdb table, and some are missing; sequencing was by immunoSEQ multiplex PCR. The table lists fewer than 25,000 clones, around 88% of them singletons, with 3% in the top ten. This chain connects TRBV5-1 to TRBJ2-3; TRBD2 might be the D (6 bases). Here the sequenced sample was PBMCs, taken around atezolizumab (anti-PD-L1) treatment. This clonotype originated in a man aged 45-65 years with urothelial cancer. The CDR3: CASSSGTSTDTQYF. In nucleotides, the CDR3 is TGCGCCAGCAGCTCCGGGACTAGCACAGATACGCAGTATTTT.